Listed below are T cell receptor beta chains from one sample, sequenced in a study of cytomegalovirus exposure and HLA in healthy donors. The method was immunoSEQ multiplex PCR; TCRdb's version includes in-frame clones alone and lacks a portion of them. The sample yields hundreds of thousands of clones, around 86% seen once. Sequencing used PBMCs. The receptor source for this set is a woman between 18 and 30 years old in good health and CMV-seropositive. The conserved cysteine and the conserved F or W are not part of the CDR3 here.

j_gene | v_gene | CDR3aa
TRBJ2-1 | TRBV9 | ASSSRYEQF
TRBJ1-1 | TRBV7-9 | ASSLDRARI
TRBJ1-2 | TRBV5-1 | ASSLGGGSNYGYT
TRBJ1-1 | TRBV13 | ASSFEGNTEAF
TRBJ2-1 | TRBV7-2 | ASSLTGTGGNEQF
TRBJ1-2 | TRBV27 | ASSLSRTGRAGYT
TRBJ2-7 | TRBV5-1 | ASSSGLGPGSYEQY
TRBJ2-7 | TRBV30 | AWSRRAQGARQY
TRBJ1-2 | TRBV11-2 | ASSLARDTLEGYT
TRBJ1-1 | TRBV6-5 | ASSYPRQGGTEAF
TRBJ1-1 | TRBV28 | ASSMGLTNTEAF
TRBJ1-5 | TRBV28 | ASWTGNQPQH
TRBJ2-7 | TRBV27 | ASSLRRTSAGVGEQC
TRBJ2-1 | TRBV5-4 | ASSLETAQHNEQF
TRBJ1-3 | TRBV2 | ASSEARVTGNTIY
TRBJ2-7 | TRBV7-9 | ASSLRAYEQY
TRBJ1-2 | TRBV7-2 | ASSFSRTGGAEGYT
TRBJ1-2 | TRBV4-1 | ASSQETGIGYGYT
TRBJ2-7 | TRBV27 | ASSLTGLVTYEQY
TRBJ1-5 | TRBV30 | AWSTGKDQPQH
TRBJ1-2 | TRBV10-1 | ASSVDRSYGYT
TRBJ2-1 | TRBV14 | ASRQSLYNEQF
TRBJ2-7 | TRBV7-9 | ASSSNYEQY